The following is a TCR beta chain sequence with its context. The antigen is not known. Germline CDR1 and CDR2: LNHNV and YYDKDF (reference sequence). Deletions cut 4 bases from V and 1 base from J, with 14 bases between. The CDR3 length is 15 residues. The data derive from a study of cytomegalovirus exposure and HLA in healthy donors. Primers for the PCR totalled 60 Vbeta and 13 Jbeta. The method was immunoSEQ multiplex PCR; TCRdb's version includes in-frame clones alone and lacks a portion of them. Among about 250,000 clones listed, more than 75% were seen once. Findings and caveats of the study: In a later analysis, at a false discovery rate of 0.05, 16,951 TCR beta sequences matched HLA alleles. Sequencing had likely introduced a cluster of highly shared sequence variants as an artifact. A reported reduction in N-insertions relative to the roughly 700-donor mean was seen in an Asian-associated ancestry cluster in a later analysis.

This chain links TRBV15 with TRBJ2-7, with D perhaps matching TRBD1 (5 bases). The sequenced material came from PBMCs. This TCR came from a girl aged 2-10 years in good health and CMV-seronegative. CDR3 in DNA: TGTGCCACCAGCACTACCAGGGATGTGTCCTACGAGCAGTACTTC. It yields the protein CATSTTRDVSYEQYF.